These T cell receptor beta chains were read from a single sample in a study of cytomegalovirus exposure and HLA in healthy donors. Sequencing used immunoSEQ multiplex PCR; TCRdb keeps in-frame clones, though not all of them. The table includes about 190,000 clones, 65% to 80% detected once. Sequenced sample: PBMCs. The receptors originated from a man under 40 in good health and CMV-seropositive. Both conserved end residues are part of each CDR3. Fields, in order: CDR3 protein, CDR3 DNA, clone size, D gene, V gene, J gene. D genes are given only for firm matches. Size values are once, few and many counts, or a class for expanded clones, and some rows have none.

CASSQGTHTEAFF,TGCGCCAGCAGCCAAGGGACACACACTGAAGCTTTCTTT,.,.,TRBV4-3,TRBJ1-1
CATRGQEGGNQPQHF,TGTGCCACCCGGGGACAGGAGGGGGGCAATCAGCCCCAGCATTTT,.,TRBD1,TRBV10-3,TRBJ1-5
CAISDPRNSYEQYF,TGTGCCATCAGTGACCCCAGGAACTCCTACGAGCAGTACTTC,.,.,TRBV10-3,TRBJ2-7
CASSVGWGGYTF,TGTGCCAGCAGCGTAGGATGGGGCGGCTACACCTTC,.,.,TRBV9,TRBJ1-2
CASSVEVAHSPLHF,TGTGCCAGCAGCGTAGAAGTGGCCCATTCACCCCTCCACTTT,few,.,TRBV9,TRBJ1-6
CASSTPDSPLHF,TGTGCCAGCAGCACCCCGGATTCACCCCTCCACTTT,.,.,TRBV13,TRBJ1-6
CASIRPGGETQYF,TGTGCCAGCATCCGACCAGGTGGAGAGACCCAGTACTTC,.,.,TRBV7-2,TRBJ2-5
CASPEISLNTGELFF,TGTGCCAGCCCCGAGATTTCTCTGAACACCGGGGAGCTGTTTTTT,.,.,TRBV7-9,TRBJ2-2
CASNSGSPAGANVLTF,TGTGCCAGCAACTCCGGGAGCCCAGCAGGGGCCAACGTCCTGACTTTC,.,.,TRBV28,TRBJ2-6
CASSLEGGLLTDTQYF,TGTGCCAGCAGCTTAGAAGGAGGGCTCCTTACAGATACGCAGTATTTT,few,.,TRBV7-2,TRBJ2-3
CAISGSGSGNTIYF,TGTGCCATCAGTGGATCAGGCTCGGGAAACACCATATATTTT,.,.,TRBV10-3,TRBJ1-3
CASSVGGYTGELFF,TGTGCCAGCAGCGTAGGCGGGTACACCGGGGAGCTGTTTTTT,.,.,TRBV9,TRBJ2-2
CASTRGGEDTQYF,TGTGCCAGCACAAGGGGCGGCGAAGATACGCAGTATTTT,.,.,TRBV9,TRBJ2-3
CASSVAGVNTGELFF,TGTGCCAGCAGTGTGGCGGGGGTGAACACCGGGGAGCTGTTTTTT,.,TRBD2,TRBV6-1,TRBJ2-2
CAWSVQGAVTYEQYF,TGTGCCTGGAGTGTACAAGGGGCCGTGACCTACGAGCAGTACTTC,once,.,TRBV30,TRBJ2-7
CASTGGTEAFF,TGTGCCAGCACAGGAGGCACTGAAGCTTTCTTT,.,.,TRBV28,TRBJ1-1
CASSEKARATDTQYF,TGTGCCAGCAGTGAAAAAGCGAGGGCCACAGATACGCAGTATTTT,.,.,TRBV6-1,TRBJ2-3
CASSSQGDEQYF,TGTGCCAGCTCATCACAGGGGGACGAGCAGTACTTC,once,TRBD1,TRBV18,TRBJ2-7
CASSPQTRGNEQFF,TGCGCCAGCAGTCCCCAGACCCGGGGGAATGAGCAGTTCTTC,.,.,TRBV4-3,TRBJ2-1
CASSPDADRGGYGYTF,TGTGCCAGCAGCCCTGACGCCGACAGGGGGGGATATGGCTACACCTTC,.,TRBD1,TRBV27,TRBJ1-2
CASLISGDSPQYF,TGTGCCAGCCTCATTTCTGGGGACAGTCCACAGTACTTC,.,TRBD1,TRBV6-1,TRBJ2-7
CASSSTPGQETQYF,TGTGCCAGCAGCAGCACACCGGGGCAAGAGACCCAGTACTTC,once,.,TRBV21-1,TRBJ2-5
CASSVAAGGFDEQFF,TGTGCCAGCAGCGTAGCAGCGGGAGGGTTTGATGAGCAGTTCTTC,few,TRBD2,TRBV9,TRBJ2-1
CASRGLAGTDTQYF,TGCGCCAGTCGGGGACTAGCGGGTACAGATACGCAGTATTTT,.,TRBD2,TRBV5-1,TRBJ2-3
CASSMDRSGEKLFF,TGTGCCAGCAGTATGGACAGGTCGGGTGAAAAACTGTTTTTT,.,TRBD1,TRBV2,TRBJ1-4
CAISARGGASDTQYF,TGTGCCATCAGTGCCCGCGGGGGGGCCTCAGATACGCAGTATTTT,.,TRBD2,TRBV10-3,TRBJ2-3
CASSPPVATGELFF,TGTGCCAGCAGCCCCCCAGTAGCTACCGGGGAGCTGTTTTTT,.,.,TRBV6-1,TRBJ2-2
CASSLQGGNEQFF,TGTGCCAGCAGCTTACAAGGGGGCAATGAGCAGTTCTTC,few,.,TRBV7-3,TRBJ2-1
CASSVAPDYGYTF,TGTGCCAGCAGCGTAGCTCCAGATTATGGCTACACCTTC,few,.,TRBV9,TRBJ1-2